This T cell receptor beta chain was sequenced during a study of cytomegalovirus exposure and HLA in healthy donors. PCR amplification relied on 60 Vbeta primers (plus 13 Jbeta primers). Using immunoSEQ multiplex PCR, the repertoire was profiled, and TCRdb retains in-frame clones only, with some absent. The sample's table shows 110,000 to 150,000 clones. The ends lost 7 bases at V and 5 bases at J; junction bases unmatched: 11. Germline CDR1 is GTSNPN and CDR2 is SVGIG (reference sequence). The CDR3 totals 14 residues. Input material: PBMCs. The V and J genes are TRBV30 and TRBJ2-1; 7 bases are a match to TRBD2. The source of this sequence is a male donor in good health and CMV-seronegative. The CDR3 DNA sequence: TGTGCCTTGAACGGGGGGACCGGCAACAATGAGCAGTTCTTC. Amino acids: CALNGGTGNNEQFF.